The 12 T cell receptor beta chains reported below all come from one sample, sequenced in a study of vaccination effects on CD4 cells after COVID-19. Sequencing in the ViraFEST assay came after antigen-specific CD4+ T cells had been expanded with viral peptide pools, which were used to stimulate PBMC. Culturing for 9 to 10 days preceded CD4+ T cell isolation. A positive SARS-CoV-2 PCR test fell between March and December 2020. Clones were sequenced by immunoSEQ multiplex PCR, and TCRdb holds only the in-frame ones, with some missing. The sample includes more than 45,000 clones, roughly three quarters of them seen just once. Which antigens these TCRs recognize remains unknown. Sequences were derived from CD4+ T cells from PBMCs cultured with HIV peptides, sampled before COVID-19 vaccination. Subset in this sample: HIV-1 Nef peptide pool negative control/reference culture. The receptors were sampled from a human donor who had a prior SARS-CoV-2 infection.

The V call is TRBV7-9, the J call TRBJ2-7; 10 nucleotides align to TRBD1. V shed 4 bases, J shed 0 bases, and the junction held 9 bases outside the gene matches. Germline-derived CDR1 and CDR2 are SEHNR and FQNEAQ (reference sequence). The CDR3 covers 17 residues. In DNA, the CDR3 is TGTGCCAGCAGCTCATTAGGGACAGGGGTTATCTCCTACGAGCAGTACTTC. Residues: CASSSLGTGVISYEQYF.

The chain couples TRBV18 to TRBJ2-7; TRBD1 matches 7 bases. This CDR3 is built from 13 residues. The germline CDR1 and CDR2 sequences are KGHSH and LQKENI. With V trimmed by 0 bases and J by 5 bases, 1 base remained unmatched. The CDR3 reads CASSPPTGDEQYF. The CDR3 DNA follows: TGTGCCAGCTCACCACCCACAGGGGACGAGCAGTACTTC.

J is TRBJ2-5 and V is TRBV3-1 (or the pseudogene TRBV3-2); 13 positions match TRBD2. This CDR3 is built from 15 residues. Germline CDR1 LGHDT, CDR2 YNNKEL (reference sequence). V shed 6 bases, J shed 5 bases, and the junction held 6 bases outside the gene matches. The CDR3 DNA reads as TGTGCCAGCAGTATACTAGCGGGGGGGCCTGAGACCCAGTACTTC. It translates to CASSILAGGPETQYF.

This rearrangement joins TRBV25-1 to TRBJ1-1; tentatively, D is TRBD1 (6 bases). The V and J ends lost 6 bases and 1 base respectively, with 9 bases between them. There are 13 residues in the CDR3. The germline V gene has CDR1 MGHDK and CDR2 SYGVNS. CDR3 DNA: TGTGCCAGCAGAGGACAGCAGAACACTGAAGCTTTCTTT. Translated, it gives CASRGQQNTEAFF. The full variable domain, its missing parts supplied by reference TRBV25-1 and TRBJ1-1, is EADIYQTPRYLVIGTGKKITLECSQTMGHDKMYWYQQDPGMELHLIHYSYGVNSTEKGDLSSESTVSRIRTEHFPLTLESARPSHTSQYLCASRGQQNTEAFFGQGTRLTVV.

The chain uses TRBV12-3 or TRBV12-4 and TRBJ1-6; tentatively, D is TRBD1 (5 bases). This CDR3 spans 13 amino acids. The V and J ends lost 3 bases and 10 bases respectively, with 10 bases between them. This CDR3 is CASSFLQGSPLHF. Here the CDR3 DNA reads TGTGCCAGCAGTTTCCTGCAGGGCTCACCCCTCCACTTT.

The CDR3 DNA reads TGCAGTGCTAGACGGGATACGCAGTATTTT. Its protein product is CSARRDTQYF. The chain carries TRBV20-1 and TRBJ2-3, with D uncertain. Germline CDR1 and CDR2: DFQATT and SNEGSKA (reference sequence). The CDR3 extends over 10 amino acids. The V end was cut by 2 bases, the J end by 6 bases, with 3 bases between.

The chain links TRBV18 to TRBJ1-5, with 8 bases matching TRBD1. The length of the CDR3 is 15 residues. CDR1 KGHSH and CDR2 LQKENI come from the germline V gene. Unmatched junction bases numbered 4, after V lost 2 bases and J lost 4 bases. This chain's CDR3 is CASSPSGTGNQPQHF. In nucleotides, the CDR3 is TGTGCCAGCTCACCATCCGGGACAGGAAATCAGCCCCAGCATTTT. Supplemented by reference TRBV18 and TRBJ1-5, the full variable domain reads NAGVMQNPRHLVRRRGQEARLRCSPMKGHSHVYWYRQLPEEGLKFMVYLQKENIIDESGMPKERFSAEFPKEGPSILRIQQVVRGDSAAYFCASSPSGTGNQPQHFGDGTRLSIL.

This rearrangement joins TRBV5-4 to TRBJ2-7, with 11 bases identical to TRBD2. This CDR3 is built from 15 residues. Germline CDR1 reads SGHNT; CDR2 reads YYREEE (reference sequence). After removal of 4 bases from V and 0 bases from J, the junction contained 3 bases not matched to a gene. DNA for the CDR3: TGTGCCAGCAGCCTAGCGGGGGGACTCTCCTACGAGCAGTACTTC. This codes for CASSLAGGLSYEQYF.

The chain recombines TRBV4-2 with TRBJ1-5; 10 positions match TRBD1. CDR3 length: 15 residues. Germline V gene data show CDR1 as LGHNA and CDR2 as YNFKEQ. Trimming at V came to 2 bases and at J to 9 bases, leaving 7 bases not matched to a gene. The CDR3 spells CASSQTGQGKRPQHF. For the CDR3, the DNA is TGTGCCAGCAGCCAAACGGGACAGGGGAAGAGGCCCCAGCATTTT.

This CDR3 is CASSLASAYNEQFF. CDR3 bases: TGTGCCAGCAGCTTAGCTAGCGCCTACAATGAGCAGTTCTTC. V usage is TRBV7-2 and J usage is TRBJ2-1; weak D call: TRBD2 (5 bases). Trimming stripped 0 bases from V and 2 bases from J, with 5 bases between. Germline V gives CDR1 SGHTA, CDR2 FQGNSA. The CDR3 has 14 residues. Full variable domain (remainder filled in from reference TRBV7-2 and TRBJ2-1): GAGVSQSPSNKVTEKGKDVELRCDPISGHTALYWYRQSLGQGLEFLIYFQGNSAPDKSGLPSDRFSAERTGGSVSTLTIQRTQQEDSAVYLCASSLASAYNEQFFGPGTRLTVL.

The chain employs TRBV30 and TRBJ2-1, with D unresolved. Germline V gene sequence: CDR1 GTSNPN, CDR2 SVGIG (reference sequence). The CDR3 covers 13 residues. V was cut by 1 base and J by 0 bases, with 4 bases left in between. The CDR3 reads CAWSGSSYNEQFF. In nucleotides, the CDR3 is TGTGCCTGGAGTGGCTCCTCCTACAATGAGCAGTTCTTC.

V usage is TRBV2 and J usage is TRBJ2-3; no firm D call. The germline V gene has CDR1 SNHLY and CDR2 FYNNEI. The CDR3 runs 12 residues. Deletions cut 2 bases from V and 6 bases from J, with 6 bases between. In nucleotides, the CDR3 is TGTGCCAGCAGTGAACAGGTGGATACGCAGTATTTT. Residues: CASSEQVDTQYF.